This entry describes one TCR beta chain. The target antigen is unknown. This entry comes from a study of PD-1 blockade in classical Hodgkin lymphoma. TCRdb's copy holds only in-frame clones and misses some; the assay was immunoSEQ multiplex PCR. This table has approximately 47,000 clones, roughly 93% appearing once. Germline loops: CDR1 MDHEN, CDR2 SYDVKM. The CDR3 has 14 residues. V lost 5 bases to trimming and J lost 9 bases; unmatched junction nucleotides: 8. Time point indicated: newly diagnosed, previously untreated cHL patient sample. Untreated, newly diagnosed classical Hodgkin lymphoma PBMCs were comparators. Study conclusions and caveats: Reports indicated that newly diagnosed patients had lower baseline TCR diversity than healthy donors did.

The sample comprised peripheral blood mononuclear cells (PBMCs). This receptor was obtained from a human donor with classical Hodgkin lymphoma. The chain carries TRBV28 and TRBJ1-4, with 8 bases fitting TRBD1. In DNA form, the CDR3 reads TGTGCCAGCAGTCGGACAGGGCCCGCTAAAAAACTGTTTTTT. Translated: CASSRTGPAKKLFF.